Presented here are 27 T cell receptor beta chains from one specimen sequenced in a study of early T cells in non-severe SARS-CoV-2 infection. MiXCR, run by TCRdb on the 5' RACE reads, gives a single entry per CDR3 protein. The sample yields approximately 70,000 distinct CDR3 sequences, about an eighth seen once. The sequenced sample was whole blood, obtained at baseline. These receptors came from an adult who was a healthcare worker with PCR-confirmed SARS-CoV-2 infection or an uninfected control (not recorded which).

This clonotype was counted at least ten times. The V and J genes are TRBV9 and TRBJ1-1; tentative D call: TRBD1 (5 bases). V lost 3 bases to trimming and J lost 4 bases, with 10 bases between them. This CDR3 has 13 amino acids. Germline V gene sequence: CDR1 SGDLS, CDR2 YYNGEE. CDR3 amino acids: CASSAQGTTEAFF. For the CDR3, the DNA is TGTGCCAGCAGCGCCCAGGGAACCACTGAAGCTTTCTTT.

This clonotype was found many times. This rearrangement joins TRBV3-1 to TRBJ2-7; D perhaps matches TRBD1 (6 bases). This CDR3 is built from 15 residues. CDR1 and CDR2 from the germline V gene are LGHDT and YNNKEL (reference sequence). The V end was cut by 4 bases, the J end by 3 bases, with 16 bases between. The CDR3 nucleotides are TGTGCCAGCAGCCCGACCGGGACAAGGTTCTACGAGCAGTACTTC. Residues: CASSPTGTRFYEQYF.

This clonotype appeared a few times. The chain joins TRBV5-1 to TRBJ2-1; tentatively, D is TRBD1 or TRBD2 (6 bases each). This CDR3 is 14 amino acids long. CDR1 SGHRS and CDR2 YFSETQ come from the germline V gene. Trimming took 7 bases from V and 4 from J, leaving 15 bases between them. DNA of the CDR3: TGCGCCAGCGGGTCCGGAGGGGGGTACAATGAGCAGTTCTTC. This translates into CASGSGGGYNEQFF.

There are a few counts of this clonotype. The CDR3 sequence is CASSLEWGETQYF. In DNA form, the CDR3 reads TGTGCCAGCAGTTTAGAATGGGGAGAGACCCAGTACTTC. The chain couples TRBV28 to TRBJ2-5; D ambiguous. V was pared by 2 bases and J by 4 bases, with 8 bases between. CDR3 length: 13 amino acids. Germline values: CDR1 MDHEN, CDR2 SYDVKM.

This clonotype has a handful of counts. This sequence joins TRBV28 and TRBJ2-7; unclear D gene. Germline V gives CDR1 MDHEN, CDR2 SYDVKM. The ends were cut back, 8 bases at V and 2 bases at J, with 13 bases in the middle. This CDR3 is 13 amino acids long. In nucleotides, the CDR3 is TGTGCCAGCCTAAAGTCTAAAGCCTACGAGCAGTACTTC. Translation: CASLKSKAYEQYF.

This clonotype was observed at least ten times. The chain is built from TRBV4-1 and TRBJ2-1; 8 positions match TRBD2. The CDR3 has 18 amino acids. The germline CDR1 and CDR2 sequences are MGHRA and YSYEKL. J gave up 4 bases and V 2 bases, and 13 bases lay outside the gene matches. DNA of the CDR3: TGCGCCAGCAGCCAACCCTCCGGCCAGCGGGGGTTATACAATGAGCAGTTCTTC. Translating gives CASSQPSGQRGLYNEQFF.

A few counts support this clonotype. The rearrangement uses TRBV11-1 and TRBJ2-1; perhaps TRBD2 as D (5 bases). The length of the CDR3 is 16 residues. Deletions cut 1 base from V and 7 bases from J, with 17 bases between. Germline values: CDR1 SGHAT, CDR2 FQDESV (reference sequence). CDR3 nucleotide sequence: TGTGCCAGCAGCTTAGTTGGCAGGAGTTCGGGAAATGAGCAGTTCTTC. It codes for CASSLVGRSSGNEQFF.

In its sample, this clonotype was seen a few times. The chain joins TRBV5-6 to TRBJ1-3; D unclear. The CDR3 consists of 15 residues. The ends were cut back, 2 bases at V and 0 bases at J, with 9 bases in the middle. Per the germline V gene, CDR1 is SGHDT and CDR2 is YYEEEE. CDR3 in amino acids: CASSFAWGSGNTIYF. DNA for the CDR3: TGTGCCAGCAGCTTCGCGTGGGGCTCTGGAAACACCATATATTTT.

This clonotype was recorded a few times. This chain uses TRBV5-1 with TRBJ2-3; 8 nucleotides line up with TRBD2. The CDR3 runs 14 residues. V gave up 4 bases and J gave up 14 bases; unmatched junction bases: 15. CDR1 SGHRS and CDR2 YFSETQ come from the germline V gene. The CDR3 is CASSLRSGGASWYF. The CDR3 DNA sequence: TGCGCCAGCAGCCTCAGATCCGGGGGGGCGAGTTGGTATTTT.

This clonotype was counted a few times. The rearrangement uses TRBV20-1 and TRBJ1-5; D call uncertain. V was clipped by 4 bases and J by 7 bases, with 11 bases between them. The CDR3 contains 12 residues. CDR1 DFQATT and CDR2 SNEGSKA come from the germline V gene (reference sequence). For the CDR3, the DNA is TGCAGTGCTAATAAGGGAAACCAGCCCCAGCATTTT. The encoded protein is CSANKGNQPQHF.

This clonotype was recorded a few times. The rearrangement joins TRBV6-6 to TRBJ1-1, with D tentatively TRBD1 (6 bases). V lost 8 bases and J lost 2, with 18 bases in between. The CDR3 runs to 15 residues. In germline, CDR1 is MNHNY, CDR2 SVGAGI (reference sequence). This chain's CDR3 is CASVSHRASNTEAFF. The CDR3 bases are TGTGCCAGCGTGAGCCACAGGGCCTCCAACACTGAAGCTTTCTTT.

This clonotype was seen only a few times. V usage is TRBV12-3 or TRBV12-4 and J usage is TRBJ2-6, with D perhaps TRBD1 or TRBD2 (6 bases each). CDR3 length: 19 residues. V gave up 7 bases and J gave up 2 bases, with 24 bases separating them. CDR3 in amino acids: CASNPGPGAVYAGANVLTF. The CDR3 nucleotides read TGTGCCAGCAACCCTGGTCCGGGGGCCGTCTACGCTGGGGCCAACGTCCTGACTTTC.

In this sample, this clonotype turned up a few times. Written as DNA, the CDR3 is TGTGCCAGCAGCCCCCAGAGTGCCAGGGGATCCTACGAGCAGTACTTC. It yields the protein CASSPQSARGSYEQYF. The chain is built from TRBV6-6 and TRBJ2-7; a weak D match, TRBD1 (6 bases). With 6 bases removed from V and 1 base from J, the gap between germline ends came to 19 bases. The CDR3 extends over 16 amino acids. Germline values: CDR1 MNHNY, CDR2 SVGAGI (reference sequence).

J is TRBJ2-7 and V is TRBV5-1; possible D gene TRBD1, 6 bases. Germline CDR1 is SGHRS and CDR2 is YFSETQ. The V gene lost 0 bases and the J gene lost 8 bases, with 15 bases spanning the gap. The CDR3 sequence is 14 residues long. CDR3 sequence reads: CASSLGLGAKKQYF. CDR3 in DNA: TGCGCCAGCAGCTTGGGATTGGGGGCGAAGAAGCAGTACTTC.

This clonotype was found many times. V gene TRBV4-1 combines with J gene TRBJ1-5; D uncertain. Trimming took 4 bases from V and 1 from J, leaving 17 bases between them. Germline V lookup: CDR1 MGHRA, CDR2 YSYEKL. The CDR3 is 17 amino acids. CDR3 DNA: TGCGCCAGCAGCCGCGACCCAGGTCCTCGGAGCAATCAGCCCCAGCATTTT. Protein product: CASSRDPGPRSNQPQHF.

This clonotype was counted ten times or more. The gene calls are TRBV7-2 and TRBJ1-2, with D possibly TRBD1 on 5 matching bases. CDR1 and CDR2 from the germline V gene are SGHTA and FQGNSA. Trimming shortened V by 3 bases and J by 0 bases, and 14 bases separated the two germline ends. This CDR3 contains 16 residues. The CDR3 coding sequence is TGTGCCAGCAGCTTTGGGGGGGGAGCAACTAACTATGGCTACACCTTC. Amino acids: CASSFGGGATNYGYTF.

The sample holds many counts of this clonotype. The rearrangement uses TRBV9 and TRBJ1-6, with D possibly being TRBD1 (6 bases). The CDR3 has 15 residues. Germline V gives CDR1 SGDLS, CDR2 YYNGEE. The germline V and J ends were trimmed by 0 bases and 6 bases, with 10 bases remaining between them. The CDR3 region is CASSVVEGGNSPLHF. The CDR3 DNA is TGTGCCAGCAGCGTAGTCGAGGGGGGTAATTCACCCCTCCACTTT.

This clonotype was found a few times. The V and J genes are TRBV20-1 and TRBJ2-7; maybe TRBD2 (6 bases). Germline V gene lookup returns CDR1 DFQATT and CDR2 SNEGSKA (reference sequence). Trimming pared 7 bases from V and 2 bases from J, leaving 15 bases between. The CDR3 totals 13 residues. CDR3 nucleotide sequence: TGCAGTGTCCTATCGGACTATACCTACGAGCAGTACTTC. Translation: CSVLSDYTYEQYF.

This clonotype was counted a few times. The rearrangement joins TRBV6-5 to TRBJ2-2; maybe TRBD1 (5 bases). V was cut by 0 bases and J by 5 bases, with 13 bases left in between. The length of the CDR3 is 16 residues. From germline, CDR1 is MNHEY and CDR2 SVGAGI. CDR3 region: CASSYSARAGTGELFF. The CDR3 nucleotides read TGTGCCAGCAGTTACTCAGCCAGGGCCGGGACCGGGGAGCTGTTTTTT.

The CDR3, as DNA: TGTGCCAGCAGCGTAGGTCCCGGTGAGACCTACGAGCAGTACTTC. This codes for CASSVGPGETYEQYF. This sequence joins TRBV9 and TRBJ2-7; no clear D. V was trimmed by 0 bases and J by 2 bases, leaving 12 bases between them. This CDR3 spans 15 amino acids. Per germline, CDR1 SGDLS and CDR2 YYNGEE.

The V and J genes are TRBV4-2 and TRBJ2-2; possible D gene TRBD2, 6 bases. The CDR3 length is 14 residues. Germline loops: CDR1 LGHNA, CDR2 YNFKEQ. The V and J ends lost 8 bases and 6 bases respectively, with 16 bases between them. CDR3 in amino acids: CASLGTPEAGELFF. DNA of the CDR3: TGTGCCAGCCTCGGGACTCCGGAGGCCGGGGAGCTGTTTTTT.

The chain carries TRBV9 and TRBJ2-4; no firm D call. CDR1 and CDR2 (germline): SGDLS, YYNGEE. V gave up 2 bases and J gave up 1 base, with 7 bases separating them. CDR3 length equals 14 residues. The CDR3 protein is CASSVGLAKNIQYF. CDR3 nucleotide sequence: TGTGCCAGCAGCGTCGGGTTGGCCAAAAACATTCAGTACTTC.

The V gene is TRBV7-7, the J gene TRBJ2-5, with 10 positions matching TRBD1. This CDR3 is 14 amino acids long. Trimming cost V 5 bases and J 3 bases; bases outside gene matches: 3. Germline values: CDR1 SSHAT, CDR2 FNYEAQ (reference sequence). CDR3 amino acids: CASSAGTGEETQYF. The CDR3 DNA follows: TGTGCCAGCAGCGCAGGGACAGGGGAAGAGACCCAGTACTTC.

V and J are TRBV29-1 and TRBJ2-7; the D gene is possibly TRBD1 (6 bases). Germline CDR1 and CDR2: SQVTM and ANQGSEA. The CDR3 runs to 13 residues. V gave up 2 bases and J gave up 4 bases, with 12 bases separating them. The CDR3 DNA reads TGCAGCGTTGAATCCGGGACACTTTACGAGCAGTACTTC. Translation gives CSVESGTLYEQYF.

The chain employs TRBV10-3 and TRBJ2-1, with D possibly matching TRBD2 (6 bases). CDR1 is ENHRY, CDR2 SYGVKD, per germline. The CDR3 spans 15 residues. V lost 3 bases to trimming and J lost 2 bases, with 11 bases between them. DNA for the CDR3: TGTGCCATCAGTGAACGGGACTCCACCTACAATGAGCAGTTCTTC. Translated, it gives CAISERDSTYNEQFF.

Many counts were recorded for this clonotype. V and J are TRBV20-1 and TRBJ2-5; D may correspond to TRBD1 or TRBD2 (5 bases each). From germline, CDR1 is DFQATT and CDR2 SNEGSKA (reference sequence). V lost 4 bases and J lost 2, with 11 bases in between. The CDR3 runs 13 residues. CDR3 DNA sequence: TGCAGTGCTACCGGGACCTTACAAGAGACCCAGTACTTC. Translation: CSATGTLQETQYF.

This rearrangement joins TRBV7-2 to TRBJ2-2; D is uncertain. CDR3 length: 15 amino acids. CDR1 SGHTA and CDR2 FQGNSA come from the germline V gene. Deletions cut 3 bases from V and 0 bases from J, with 8 bases between. CDR3 coding DNA: TGTGCCAGCAGCTTGGACCGGACGAACACCGGGGAGCTGTTTTTT. The encoded protein is CASSLDRTNTGELFF.